This T cell receptor (beta chain) was identified in a study of T cell responses to AZD1222 COVID-19 vaccine. The germline V gene has CDR1 ENHRY and CDR2 SYGVKD. V was cut by 0 bases and J by 2 bases, with 7 bases left in between. The CDR3 runs 14 residues. Measured with immunoSEQ multiplex PCR; TCRdb has only the in-frame clones, and not every one. The sample has about 120,000 clones; more than 80% are singletons. The sequences come from peripheral blood, collected 28 days after the second dose of the MenACWY control vaccine. This clonotype originated in an adult who received the MenACWY meningococcal vaccine as a control. This chain links TRBV10-3 with TRBJ1-1; no clear D gene. The CDR3, as DNA: TGTGCCATCAGTGAGTCGGAGACAAACACTGAAGCTTTCTTT. This encodes CAISESETNTEAFF.